The entry below gives a single T cell receptor (beta chain) sequence along with its context. Its antigen is as yet unknown. TCRdb processed the 5' RACE reads anew with MiXCR; each CDR3 protein has one entry. The data contain hundreds of thousands of distinct CDR3 sequences, approximately 9% of them seen just once; the ten biggest clones take up roughly 18%. The source of the sample is a study of T cells after yellow fever vaccination. About the study: The authors prepared low-cell-number fractions using SMART-Seq v4 Ultra Low Input.

Findings of the study overall: A weaker secondary response peaked on day 5, the primary on day 15.

Germline trimming cut 3 bases from V and 4 bases from J; bases unmatched to any gene: 8. Per the germline V gene, CDR1 is LGHNA and CDR2 is YSLEER. This CDR3 has 16 residues. The chain recombines TRBV4-3 with TRBJ2-1; 8 bases line up with TRBD2. The specimen was PBMCs, collected on the day of the first yellow fever vaccination. The receptor comes from a man younger than 35 who received the YFV17D yellow fever vaccine. The chain's CDR3 is CASSQKRGSIYNEQFF. Written as DNA, the CDR3 is TGCGCCAGCAGCCAGAAGCGGGGGAGTATATACAATGAGCAGTTCTTC.